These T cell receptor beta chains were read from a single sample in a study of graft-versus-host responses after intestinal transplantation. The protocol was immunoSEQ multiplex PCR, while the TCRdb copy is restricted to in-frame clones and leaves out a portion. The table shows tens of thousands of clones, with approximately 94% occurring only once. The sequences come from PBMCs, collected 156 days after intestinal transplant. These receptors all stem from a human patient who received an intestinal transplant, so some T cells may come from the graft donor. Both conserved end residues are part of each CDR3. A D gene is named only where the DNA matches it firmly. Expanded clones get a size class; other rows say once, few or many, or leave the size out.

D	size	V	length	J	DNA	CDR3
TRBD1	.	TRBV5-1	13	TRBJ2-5	TGCGCCAGCAGCTTGGGGACAGGAGAGACCCAGTACTTC	CASSLGTGETQYF
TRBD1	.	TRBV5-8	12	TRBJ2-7	TGTGCCAGCAGCTTGCTGAGGGGGCTCGAGTACTTC	CASSLLRGLEYF
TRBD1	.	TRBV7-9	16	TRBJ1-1	TGTGCCAGCAGCTTAACAGGGGGCGGGTTGAACACTGAAGCTTTCTTT	CASSLTGGGLNTEAFF
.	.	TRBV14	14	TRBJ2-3	TGTGCCAGCAGCCACATAGGGACGGGAGATACGCAGTATTTT	CASSHIGTGDTQYF
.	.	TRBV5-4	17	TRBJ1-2	TGTGCCAGCAGCTCCGAGCCCACGACAGGTCCTAACTATGGCTACACCTTC	CASSSEPTTGPNYGYTF
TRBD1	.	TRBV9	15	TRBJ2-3	TGTGCCAGCAGCGCCAACAGGGGATTAGTAGATACGCAGTATTTT	CASSANRGLVDTQYF
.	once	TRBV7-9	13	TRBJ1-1	TGTGCCAGCAGCTTAATCGGTCGGGCTGAAGCTTTCTTT	CASSLIGRAEAFF
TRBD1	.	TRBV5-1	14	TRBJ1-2	TGCGCCAGCAGCTCGACAGGGGGCTTGCATGGCTACACCTTC	CASSSTGGLHGYTF
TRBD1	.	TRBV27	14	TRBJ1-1	TGTGCCAGCAGTTATCAGGGGGGGAACACTGAAGCTTTCTTT	CASSYQGGNTEAFF
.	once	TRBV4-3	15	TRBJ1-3	TGCGCCAGCAGCCAAGTTGTGAACTCTGGAAACACCATATATTTT	CASSQVVNSGNTIYF
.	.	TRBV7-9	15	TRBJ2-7	TGTGCCAGCAGCCCCCAGGACGAACCATTCTACGAGCAGTACTTC	CASSPQDEPFYEQYF
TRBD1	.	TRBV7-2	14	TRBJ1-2	TGTGCCAGCAGGCGAAACAGGGGGGACTATGGCTACACCTTC	CASRRNRGDYGYTF
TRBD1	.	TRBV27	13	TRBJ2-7	TGTGCCAGCAGAATCCAGGGGGCCTACGAGCAGTACTTC	CASRIQGAYEQYF
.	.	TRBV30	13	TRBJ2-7	TGTGCCTGGAGTGAAGGGGTCTCCTACGAGCAGTACTTC	CAWSEGVSYEQYF
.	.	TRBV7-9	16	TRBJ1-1	TGTGCCAGCAGCCTGCGGGACCCCCAGGGGAACACTGAAGCTTTCTTT	CASSLRDPQGNTEAFF
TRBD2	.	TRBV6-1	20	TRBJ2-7	TGTGCCAGCAGTGAACTTGGGCGTGGGTTGAGACTAGCGGGAGATCACGAGCAGTACTTC	CASSELGRGLRLAGDHEQYF